This TCR beta chain comes out of a study of OX40 agonist ivuxolimab in advanced cancers. Regarding the study as a whole: The study observed clonal expansion of CD4+ and CD8+ blood T cells by week 6 at 0.1 to 3.0 mg/kg.

The repertoire was sequenced with immunoSEQ multiplex PCR; TCRdb's copy has only in-frame clones and lacks some. The sample contains around 110,000 clones, approximately 90% of which appear only once. Concerning this clone: Its specificity is unknown.

Between the trimmed V and J ends, which lost 2 bases and 4 bases, there was a span of 14 bases. This CDR3 contains 15 residues. The germline CDR1 and CDR2 sequences are SEHNR and FQNEAQ (reference sequence). V is TRBV7-9 and J is TRBJ1-2, with D possibly matching TRBD1 (6 bases). This specimen consisted of CD4+ or CD8+ T cells sorted from blood, obtained in a trial of the OX40 agonist ivuxolimab. The sequence derives from an adult with an advanced solid tumor such as melanoma, head and neck, liver or kidney cancer. DNA of the CDR3: TGTGCCAGCAGCTTATGGGAACAGGGATCCTATGGCTACACCTTC. It translates to CASSLWEQGSYGYTF.